The table lists the clone carrying this T cell receptor beta chain with a few counts. What it binds is unknown. V was pared by 2 bases and J by 9 bases, with 14 bases between. CDR1 MNHNY and CDR2 SVGAGI come from the germline V gene (reference sequence). This CDR3 is built from 14 residues. The record originates from a study of cytomegalovirus exposure and HLA in healthy donors. Study details: In a later analysis, it was reported that the roughly 130 validation repertoires had been produced on the same platform as the 690 or so repertoires belonging to the first cohort. Study-wide points: The dataset shows that most TCR sequences were rare, while some public TCRs occurred in many donors.

Produced via immunoSEQ multiplex PCR; TCRdb's table is partial and in-frame only. In the table there are over 200,000 clones, 88% of which are singletons. The V gene is TRBV6-6, the J gene TRBJ1-5; tentatively, D is TRBD1 (5 bases). Source material: PBMCs. The sequence was obtained from a woman aged 18 to 35 in good health and CMV-seronegative. DNA for the CDR3: TGTGCCAGCAGTTACGCCCAAGGGGAGGCGCCCCAGCATTTT. Translating gives CASSYAQGEAPQHF.